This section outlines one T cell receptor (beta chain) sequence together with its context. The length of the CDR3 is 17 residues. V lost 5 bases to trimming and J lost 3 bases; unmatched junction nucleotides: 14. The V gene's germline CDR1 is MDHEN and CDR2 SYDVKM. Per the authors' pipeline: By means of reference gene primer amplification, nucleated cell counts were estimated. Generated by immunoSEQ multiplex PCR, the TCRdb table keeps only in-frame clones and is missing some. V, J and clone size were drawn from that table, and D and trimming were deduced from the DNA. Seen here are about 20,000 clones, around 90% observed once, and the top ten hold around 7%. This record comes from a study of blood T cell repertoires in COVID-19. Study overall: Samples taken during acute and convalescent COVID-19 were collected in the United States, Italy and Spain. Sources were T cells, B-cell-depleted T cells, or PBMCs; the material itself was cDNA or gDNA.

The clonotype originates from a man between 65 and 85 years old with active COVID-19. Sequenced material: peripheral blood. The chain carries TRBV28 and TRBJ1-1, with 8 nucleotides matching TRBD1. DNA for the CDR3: TGTGCCAGCAGTCCAGGACAGGGCTTTATGGTGGACACTGAAGCTTTCTTT. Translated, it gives CASSPGQGFMVDTEAFF.